This TCR beta chain was observed in a study of shared clonotypes between healthy human individuals (dated by TCRdb to about 2020). With respect to the entire study: The cohort comprised a couple of women and a few men aged 18 to 49 years. For each donor, CD4 naive and CD4 memory were each run on three plates, CD8 naive on two plates, and CD8 memory on one plate. To estimate repertoire size and how much clonotypes are shared between individuals, the study performed deep sequencing of blood TCR repertoires from five healthy adults. Libraries were prepared and TCR repertoires were sequenced by different laboratories using diverse techniques, in order to increase sequencing depth and limit assay-specific biases. Each donor's leukapheresis produced roughly between about 0.9 and 9.5 billion PBMCs.

The CDR3 numbers 15 residues from cysteine through phenylalanine. The retained sequence is limited to the CDR3, 45 bases, with the frame set at the first base. V was cut back by 4 bases and J by 4 bases, leaving a gap of 16 bases between them. The germline V gene gives CDR1 as SGHDN and CDR2 as FVKESK. Concerning this clone: What antigen it recognizes has not been identified. Base-call qualities are not available, and no considerably larger clone is one nucleotide away.

The donors were healthy, HIV-negative adults who had no recently reported acute infections or vaccinations. Every donor was a Caucasian adult residing in Nashville, Tennessee, USA. CD8 memory samples consisted of magnetically selected CD45RO+ cells combined with CCR7-negative CD45RA+ effector memory (TemRA) cells. After blood collection by leukapheresis, PBMCs were isolated using Ficoll-Histopaque density gradient centrifugation and then cryopreserved in the vapor phase of liquid nitrogen. Analytical flow cytometry was used to check the purity and quantity of every magnetically sorted T cell population. Each sorted fraction had its genomic DNA isolated and then quantified by UV absorbance on a Nanodrop 2000c. Broad study findings and their caveats: Based on pairwise subsampling, the degree of clonotype sharing among donors was expected to be affected by sequencing depth. Compared with non-shared clonotypes, the clonotypes found in all four sorted-subset donors had higher generation probabilities. The small number of donors limited the genetic and exposure-history diversity represented. About 5% of naive CD4, 3.5% of naive CD8, roughly 2.5% of memory CD4, and 0.35% to 0.5% of memory CD8 clonotypes were shared across a few donors. Sampling was limited to blood, and TCR repertoires in tissue likely differ from TCR repertoires in blood. Naive subsets generally had larger estimated clonotype richness than memory subsets. Incomplete sequencing was indicated by rarefaction of sorted-subset datasets, despite the large sequencing depth.

Using the deep immunoSEQ assay, multiplex PCR amplified TCR CDR3 regions from genomic DNA. Extracted genomic DNA from each cell subset was distributed evenly across all wells of several immunoSEQ 96-well plates, and each plate was treated as a replicate. For sorted subsets, each replicate PCR was loaded with 200 to 250 ng genomic DNA, equivalent to 25,000 to 35,000 T cell genomes. Purified libraries were measured with a Qubit 3.0 fluorometer, size-checked on a Bioanalyzer 2100, and measured again with the KAPA Library Quantification kit. A separate single-read 150-cycle Illumina NextSeq 550 flow cell was used to sequence each immunoSEQ 96-well plate. In the authors' own workflow: Because only junctional sequences without quality scores were contained in the immunoSEQ output, filtering matching that applied to full-length reads could not be performed. To assign V/J genes and CDR3, sequences were annotated against IMGT germline references using PyIR, a Python wrapper for IgBLAST v1.9. Reads were filtered out if the reads had weak V/J assignments (E-value above 1e-6), no CDR3, stop codons, out-of-frame junctions, or ambiguous translated residues. V3J clonotypes were defined as sequences sharing the same inferred V gene, J gene, and CDR3 amino acid sequence. To compute the percentage overlap between repertoires, the number of shared unique clonotypes was divided by the size of the smaller repertoire. Richness of each repertoire was evaluated using RTK rarefaction, the Chao1 estimator, and Recon v2.1 estimates of unobserved clonotypes. Generation probabilities were computed with OLGA for all TCRbeta clonotypes obtained by the gDNA method from a handful of donors. The source is immuneACCESS, and TCRdb retained only in-frame sequences with V and J called. Part of the clones is not carried over; for the studies checked, unresolved V genes explain less than half of this, and the remainder is unexplained. The V and J calls and clone size are taken from that table; D and trimming were inferred from the DNA. The sample table contains fewer than 130,000 clones; only one count was recorded for around 64% of them. Almost 25% of the sample comes from the top ten.

The origin of this receptor is a woman aged 25 to 39 in good health. The sample consisted of memory CD8+ T cells sorted from blood. The cell subset or site label here, explained by the study, means: CD45RO+ cells pooled with CCR7-negative TemRA cells. The rearrangement combines TRBV14 with TRBJ2-5; TRBD2 could be the D gene, as 6 bases match. CDR3 region: CASSPWRGAGETQYF. The bases read TGTGCCAGCAGCCCTTGGCGCGGAGCGGGAGAGACCCAGTACTTC. With the portions outside the CDR3 filled from the reference TRBV14 and TRBJ2-5 genes, the complete variable region becomes EAGVTQFPSHSVIEKGQTVTLRCDPISGHDNLYWYRRVMGKEIKFLLHFVKESKQDESGMPNNRFLAERTGGTYSTLKVQPAELEDSGVYFCASSPWRGAGETQYFGPGTRLLVL.